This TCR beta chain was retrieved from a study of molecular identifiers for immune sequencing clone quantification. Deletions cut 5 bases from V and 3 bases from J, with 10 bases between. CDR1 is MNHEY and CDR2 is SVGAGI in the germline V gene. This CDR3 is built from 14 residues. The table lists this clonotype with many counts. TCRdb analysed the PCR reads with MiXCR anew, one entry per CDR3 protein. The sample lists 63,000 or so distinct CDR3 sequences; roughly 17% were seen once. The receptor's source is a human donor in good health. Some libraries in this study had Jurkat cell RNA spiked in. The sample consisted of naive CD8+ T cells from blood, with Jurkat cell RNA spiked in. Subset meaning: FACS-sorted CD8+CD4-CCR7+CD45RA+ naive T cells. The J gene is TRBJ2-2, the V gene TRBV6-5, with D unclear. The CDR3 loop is CASSILHDTGELFF. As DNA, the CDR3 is TGTGCCAGCAGTATACTCCACGACACCGGGGAGCTGTTTTTT.